This T cell receptor beta chain is from a study of patients and donors after allogeneic stem cell transplantation. TCRdb recomputed calls from the RT-PCR reads with MiXCR, one row per CDR3 protein. The repertoire holds some 880,000 distinct CDR3 sequences, with 15% to 20% as singletons. The V gene's germline CDR1 is SNHLY and CDR2 FYNNEI. Germline trimming cut 5 bases from V and 0 bases from J; bases unmatched to any gene: 3. The CDR3 totals 15 residues. Sequenced: blood, either unsorted or a sorted T cell fraction (not recorded which). The sequence derives from a human donor who was either an allogeneic HSCT recipient or a stem cell or donor lymphocyte infusion donor (not recorded which). It is not recorded whose cells these are; they may come from a transplant donor. The genes are TRBV2 and TRBJ2-2; 7 bases line up with TRBD2. CDR3 protein: CASSKTSSNTGELFF. Written as DNA, the CDR3 is TGTGCCAGCAGTAAGACTAGCTCGAACACCGGGGAGCTGTTTTTT.